This TCR beta chain stems from a study of cytomegalovirus exposure and HLA in healthy donors. This clone was seen only once. The PCR ran on 60 Vbeta and 13 Jbeta primers. Clones were sequenced by immunoSEQ multiplex PCR, and TCRdb holds only the in-frame ones, with some missing. The sample carries about 200,000 clones, roughly 80% recorded once. The sequencing input was PBMCs. The sequence came from a man aged 25 to 45 in good health and CMV-seronegative.

Here the CDR3 DNA reads TGTGCCAGTAGTCCGCAGGGGGCTGAAGCTTTCTTT. This codes for CASSPQGAEAFF. The V and J genes are TRBV19 and TRBJ1-1; 7 nucleotides match TRBD1. The V and J ends lost 5 bases and 6 bases, in that order; junction bases with no gene match: 3. This CDR3 contains 12 residues. Germline V gene lookup returns CDR1 LNHDA and CDR2 SQIVND (reference sequence).